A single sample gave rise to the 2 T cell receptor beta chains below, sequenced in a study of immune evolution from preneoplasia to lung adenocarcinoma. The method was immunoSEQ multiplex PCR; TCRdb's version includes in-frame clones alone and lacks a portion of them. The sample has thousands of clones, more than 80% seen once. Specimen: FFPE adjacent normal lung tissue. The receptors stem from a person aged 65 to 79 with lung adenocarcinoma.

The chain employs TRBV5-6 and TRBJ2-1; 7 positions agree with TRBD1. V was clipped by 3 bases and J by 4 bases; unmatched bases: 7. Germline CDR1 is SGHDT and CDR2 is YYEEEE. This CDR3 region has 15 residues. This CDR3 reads CASSSRQGLYNEQFF. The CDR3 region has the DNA TGTGCCAGCAGCTCGAGACAGGGTTTATACAATGAGCAGTTCTTC.

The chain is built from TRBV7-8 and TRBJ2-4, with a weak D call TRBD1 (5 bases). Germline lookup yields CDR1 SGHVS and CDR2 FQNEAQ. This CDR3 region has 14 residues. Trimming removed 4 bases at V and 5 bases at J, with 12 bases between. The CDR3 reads CASSSTETENIQYF. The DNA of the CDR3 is TGTGCCAGCAGCTCGACCGAGACAGAAAACATTCAGTACTTC.